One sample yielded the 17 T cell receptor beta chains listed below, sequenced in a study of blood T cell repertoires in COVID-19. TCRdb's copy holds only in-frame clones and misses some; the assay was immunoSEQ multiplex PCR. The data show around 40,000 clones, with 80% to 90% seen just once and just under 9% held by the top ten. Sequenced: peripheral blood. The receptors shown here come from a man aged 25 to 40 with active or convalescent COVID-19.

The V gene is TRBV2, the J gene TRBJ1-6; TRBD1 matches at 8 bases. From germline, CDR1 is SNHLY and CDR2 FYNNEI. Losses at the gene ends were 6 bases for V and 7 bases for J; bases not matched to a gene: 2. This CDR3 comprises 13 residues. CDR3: CASRDRGNSPLHF. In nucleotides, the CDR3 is TGTGCCAGCAGAGACAGGGGAAATTCACCCCTCCACTTT.

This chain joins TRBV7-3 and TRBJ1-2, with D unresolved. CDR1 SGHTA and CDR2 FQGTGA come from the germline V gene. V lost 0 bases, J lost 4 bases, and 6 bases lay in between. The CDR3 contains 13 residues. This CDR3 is CASSLTGGYGYTF. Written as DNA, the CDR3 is TGTGCCAGCAGCTTAACCGGTGGCTATGGCTACACCTTC.

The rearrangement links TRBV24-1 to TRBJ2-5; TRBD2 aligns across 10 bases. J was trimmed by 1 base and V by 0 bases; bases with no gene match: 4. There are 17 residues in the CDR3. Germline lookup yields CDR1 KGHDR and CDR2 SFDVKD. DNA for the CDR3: TGTGCCACCAGTGATTTGGGCAGGACTAGCGGCCAAGAGACCCAGTACTTC. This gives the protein CATSDLGRTSGQETQYF.

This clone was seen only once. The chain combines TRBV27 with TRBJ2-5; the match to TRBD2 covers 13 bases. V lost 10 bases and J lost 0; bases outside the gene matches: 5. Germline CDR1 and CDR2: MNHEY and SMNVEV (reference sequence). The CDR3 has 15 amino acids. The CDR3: CATRGLAGHQETQYF. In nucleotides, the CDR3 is TGTGCCACTAGGGGACTAGCGGGACACCAAGAGACCCAGTACTTC.

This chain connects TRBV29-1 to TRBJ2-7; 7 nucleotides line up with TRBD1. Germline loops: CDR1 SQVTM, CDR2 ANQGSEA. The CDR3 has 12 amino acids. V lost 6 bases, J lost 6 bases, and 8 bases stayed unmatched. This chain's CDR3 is CSVWGQSGEQYV. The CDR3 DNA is TGCAGCGTGTGGGGACAGTCCGGCGAGCAGTACGTC.

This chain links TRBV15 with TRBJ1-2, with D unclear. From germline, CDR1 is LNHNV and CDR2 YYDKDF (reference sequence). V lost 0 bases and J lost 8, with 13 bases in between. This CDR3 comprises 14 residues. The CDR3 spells CATSRDFGSRGYTF. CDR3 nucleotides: TGTGCCACCAGCAGAGATTTCGGGAGCAGGGGCTACACCTTC.

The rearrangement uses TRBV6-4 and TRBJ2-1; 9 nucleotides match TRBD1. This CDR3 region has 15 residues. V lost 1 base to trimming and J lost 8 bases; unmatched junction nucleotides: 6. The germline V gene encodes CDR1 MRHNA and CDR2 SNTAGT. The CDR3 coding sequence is TGTGCCAGCAGTGACTATGGGACAGGGTTCGATGAGCAGTTCTTC. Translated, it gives CASSDYGTGFDEQFF.

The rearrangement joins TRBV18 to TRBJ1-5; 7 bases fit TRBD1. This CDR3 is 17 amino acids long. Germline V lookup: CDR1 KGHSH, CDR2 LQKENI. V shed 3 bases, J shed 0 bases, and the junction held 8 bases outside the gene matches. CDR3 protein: CASSPFGQDYSNQPQHF. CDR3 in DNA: TGTGCCAGCTCACCCTTCGGACAGGACTATAGCAATCAGCCCCAGCATTTT. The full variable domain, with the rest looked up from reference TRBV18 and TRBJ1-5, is NAGVMQNPRHLVRRRGQEARLRCSPMKGHSHVYWYRQLPEEGLKFMVYLQKENIIDESGMPKERFSAEFPKEGPSILRIQQVVRGDSAAYFCASSPFGQDYSNQPQHFGDGTRLSIL.

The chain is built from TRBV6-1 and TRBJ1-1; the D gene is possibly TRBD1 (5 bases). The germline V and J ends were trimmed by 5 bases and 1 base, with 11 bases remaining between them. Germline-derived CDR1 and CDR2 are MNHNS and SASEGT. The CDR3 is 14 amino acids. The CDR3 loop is CASSYRGANTEAFF. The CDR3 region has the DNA TGTGCCAGCAGTTATCGCGGGGCGAACACTGAAGCTTTCTTT.

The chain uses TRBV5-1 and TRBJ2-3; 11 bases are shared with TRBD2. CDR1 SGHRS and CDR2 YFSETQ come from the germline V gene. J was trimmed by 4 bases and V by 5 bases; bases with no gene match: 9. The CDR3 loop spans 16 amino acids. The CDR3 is CASRGLSGGAADTQYF. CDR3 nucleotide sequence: TGCGCCAGCAGGGGACTTAGCGGGGGGGCGGCAGATACGCAGTATTTT.

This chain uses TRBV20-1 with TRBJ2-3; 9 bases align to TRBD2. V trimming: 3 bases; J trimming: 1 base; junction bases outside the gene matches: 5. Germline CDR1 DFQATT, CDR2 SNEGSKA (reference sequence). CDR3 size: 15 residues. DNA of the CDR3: TGCAGTGCTAGTCAACAGCGGGGGGGCACAGATACGCAGTATTTT. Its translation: CSASQQRGGTDTQYF.

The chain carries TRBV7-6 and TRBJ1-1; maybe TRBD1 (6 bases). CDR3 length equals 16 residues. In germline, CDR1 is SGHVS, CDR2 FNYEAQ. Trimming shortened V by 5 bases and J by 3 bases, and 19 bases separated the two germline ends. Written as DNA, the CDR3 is TGTGCCAGCAGCCCTTACAGGGAAGAGTGGTACACTGAAGCTTTCTTT. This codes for CASSPYREEWYTEAFF. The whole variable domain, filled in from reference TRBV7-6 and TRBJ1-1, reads GAGVSQSPRYKVTKRGQDVALRCDPISGHVSLYWYRQALGQGPEFLTYFNYEAQQDKSGLPNDRFSAERPEGSISTLTIQRTEQRDSAMYRCASSPYREEWYTEAFFGQGTRLTVV.

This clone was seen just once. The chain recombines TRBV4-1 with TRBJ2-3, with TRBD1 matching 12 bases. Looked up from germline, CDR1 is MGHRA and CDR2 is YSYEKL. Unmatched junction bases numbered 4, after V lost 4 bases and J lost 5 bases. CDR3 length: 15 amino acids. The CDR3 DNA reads TGCGCCAGCAGCCCGGGACAGGGGGCATTAGATACGCAGTATTTT. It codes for CASSPGQGALDTQYF.

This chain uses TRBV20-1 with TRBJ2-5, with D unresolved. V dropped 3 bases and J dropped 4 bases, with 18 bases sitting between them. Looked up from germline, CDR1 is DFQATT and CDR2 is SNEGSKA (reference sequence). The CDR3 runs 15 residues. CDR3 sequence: CSASSLIRSTETQYF. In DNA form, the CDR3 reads TGCAGTGCTAGTTCCCTAATTCGCTCCACAGAGACCCAGTACTTC.

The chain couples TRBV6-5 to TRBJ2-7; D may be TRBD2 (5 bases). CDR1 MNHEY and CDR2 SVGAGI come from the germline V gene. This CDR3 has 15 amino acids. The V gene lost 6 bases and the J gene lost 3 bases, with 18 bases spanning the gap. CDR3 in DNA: TGTGCCAGCAGCCTCCCGGGGAACGGGGTCTACGAGCAGTACGTC. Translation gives CASSLPGNGVYEQYV.

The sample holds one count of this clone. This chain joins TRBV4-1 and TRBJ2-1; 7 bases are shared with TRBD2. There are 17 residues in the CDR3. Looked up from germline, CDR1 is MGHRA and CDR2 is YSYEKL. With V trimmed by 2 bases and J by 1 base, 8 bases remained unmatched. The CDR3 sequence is CASSQILRGLSYNEQFF. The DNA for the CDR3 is TGCGCCAGCAGCCAAATTTTGCGGGGACTATCCTACAATGAGCAGTTCTTC.

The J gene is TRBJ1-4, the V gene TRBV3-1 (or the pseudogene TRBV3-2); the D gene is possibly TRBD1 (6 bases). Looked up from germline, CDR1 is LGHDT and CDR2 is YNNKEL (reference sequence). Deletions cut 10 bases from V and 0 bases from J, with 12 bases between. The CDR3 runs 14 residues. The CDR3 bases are TGTGCCACTACCAACAGGGCAACTAATGAAAAACTGTTTTTT. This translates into CATTNRATNEKLFF.